The 24 T cell receptor beta chains listed next were all sequenced from one sample in a study of read filtering for tumor transcriptome and immune sequencing. From 400 to 450 ng of RNA, a library with molecular barcoded alpha/delta and beta/gamma adaptors was made. Each CDR3 protein is one row after TCRdb ran MiXCR on the reads. Counted here are about 86,000 distinct CDR3 sequences, more than 9% occurring once; the ten biggest clones make up more than 12%. The sequenced sample was a population of CD138-negative cells sorted from bone marrow. These receptors all stem from a donor over 35 with multiple myeloma.

This clonotype was found many times. The V call is TRBV5-6, the J call TRBJ1-4; perhaps TRBD1 as D (5 bases). Germline V lookup: CDR1 SGHDT, CDR2 YYEEEE. The ends were cut back, 5 bases at V and 10 bases at J, with 18 bases in the middle. This CDR3 is 14 amino acids long. CDR3 loop: CASSPGSLTRKLFF. CDR3 coding DNA: TGTGCCAGCAGTCCAGGGAGTCTGACTCGAAAACTGTTTTTT.

This clonotype was detected ten times or more. The rearrangement links TRBV6-1 to TRBJ2-3; D might be TRBD1 (6 bases). Germline loops: CDR1 MNHNS, CDR2 SASEGT. V gave up 4 bases and J gave up 3 bases, with 17 bases separating them. The CDR3 runs 16 residues. The CDR3 coding sequence is TGTGCCAGCAGTGGTCAAGCGAGGGGGAGTACAGATACGCAGTATTTT. It specifies CASSGQARGSTDTQYF.

At least ten counts were recorded for this clonotype. The chain links TRBV18 to TRBJ2-3; D call uncertain. The CDR3 is 15 residues long. Germline values: CDR1 KGHSH, CDR2 LQKENI. V shed 0 bases and J shed 0 bases, with 7 bases lying between them. This chain's CDR3 is CASSPPGLSTDTQYF. In nucleotides, the CDR3 is TGTGCCAGCTCACCACCCGGGTTAAGCACAGATACGCAGTATTTT.

The table lists this clonotype with many counts. The chain uses TRBV6-2 or TRBV6-3 and TRBJ1-1; maybe TRBD1 (5 bases). CDR1 and CDR2 (germline): MNHEY, SVGEGT. With 7 bases removed from V and 3 bases from J, the gap between germline ends came to 15 bases. The length of the CDR3 is 14 residues. CDR3 nucleotide sequence: TGTGCCAGCACCTCCCGGGGGTTCCACACTGAAGCTTTCTTT. It is translated as CASTSRGFHTEAFF.

This clonotype showed up many times. This chain joins TRBV5-1 and TRBJ2-7; 8 bases are a match to TRBD1. Trimming at V came to 2 bases and at J to 3 bases, leaving 4 bases not matched to a gene. This CDR3 has 14 amino acids. Germline V lookup: CDR1 SGHRS, CDR2 YFSETQ. This CDR3 is CASSFGQGIYEQYF. CDR3 sequence (DNA): TGCGCCAGCAGCTTTGGACAGGGAATCTACGAGCAGTACTTC. Drawing the rest from reference TRBV5-1 and TRBJ2-7, the complete variable domain is KAGVTQTPRYLIKTRGQQVTLSCSPISGHRSVSWYQQTPGQGLQFLFEYFSETQRNKGNFPGRFSGRQFSNSRSEMNVSTLELGDSALYLCASSFGQGIYEQYFGPGTRLTVT.

Many counts were recorded for this clonotype. J is TRBJ2-1 and V is TRBV6-6, with D possibly TRBD1 on 6 matching bases. The V end was cut by 5 bases, the J end by 15 bases, with 17 bases between. In germline, CDR1 is MNHNY, CDR2 SVGAGI (reference sequence). This CDR3 is built from 12 residues. The CDR3 DNA is TGTGCCAGCAGTCCCAGGACAGAATTCTCGTTCTTC. This sequence encodes CASSPRTEFSFF.

This clonotype was observed at least ten times. V usage is TRBV29-1 and J usage is TRBJ2-2; the D is unclear. The germline V gene has CDR1 SQVTM and CDR2 ANQGSEA. CDR3 length equals 13 residues. V lost 2 bases to trimming and J lost 4 bases, with 8 bases between them. The CDR3 protein is CSVERSGTGELFF. CDR3 in DNA: TGCAGCGTTGAAAGATCGGGCACCGGGGAGCTGTTTTTT.

This clonotype appeared many times. J is TRBJ2-5 and V is TRBV5-1; D ambiguous. Germline V gives CDR1 SGHRS, CDR2 YFSETQ. The CDR3 is made up of 11 amino acids. The germline V and J ends were trimmed by 4 bases and 3 bases, with 4 bases remaining between them. CDR3 sequence reads: CASSKEETQYF. DNA for the CDR3: TGCGCCAGCAGCAAGGAAGAGACCCAGTACTTC.

This clonotype came up many times. V and J are TRBV7-9 and TRBJ2-3; 7 nucleotides agree with TRBD1. Trimming cost V 6 bases and J 3 bases; bases outside gene matches: 6. CDR3 length equals 14 residues. Germline-derived CDR1 and CDR2 are SEHNR and FQNEAQ (reference sequence). The CDR3 DNA reads TGTGCCAGCAGGATCAGGGGGTATACAGATACGCAGTATTTT. Residues: CASRIRGYTDTQYF.

This clonotype occurred many times. The chain uses TRBV5-1 and TRBJ2-1, with D possibly TRBD1 on 6 matching bases. Germline-derived CDR1 and CDR2 are SGHRS and YFSETQ. With 6 bases removed from V and 5 bases from J, the gap between germline ends came to 18 bases. CDR3 length: 15 residues. CDR3 in DNA: TGCGCCAGCATCGCGCGGGCAGGGGACCACAATGAGCAGTTCTTC. Encoded protein: CASIARAGDHNEQFF.

The rearrangement joins TRBV23-1 to TRBJ1-5; weak D call: TRBD1 (5 bases). TRBV23-1 is marked as an open reading frame, function uncertain. The CDR3 runs to 16 residues. V lost 3 bases and J lost 5, with 17 bases in between. The CDR3 sequence is CASSHPGTARDQPQHF. For the CDR3, the DNA is TGCGCCAGCAGTCACCCCGGGACGGCCAGAGATCAGCCCCAGCATTTT.

This clonotype has just a few counts. The CDR3 carries no conserved terminal phenylalanine or tryptophan, so it likely arises from a read error. This rearrangement joins TRBV24-1 to TRBJ1-5; the match to TRBD1 covers 7 bases. Germline V lookup: CDR1 KGHDR, CDR2 SFDVKD. The CDR3 length is 16 residues. Trimming cost V 3 bases and J 9 bases; bases outside gene matches: 13. This CDR3 is CATSDRTGDTRRPQHY. CDR3 in DNA: TGTGCCACCAGTGATCGGACAGGCGACACCAGGCGGCCCCAGCATTAT.

This clonotype was observed a handful of times. The chain joins TRBV7-9 to TRBJ2-2; unclear D gene. CDR3 length equals 13 residues. Germline CDR1 SEHNR, CDR2 FQNEAQ (reference sequence). V lost 1 base and J lost 5, with 5 bases in between. CDR3 in amino acids: CASSLDGTGELFF. CDR3 bases: TGTGCCAGCAGCTTAGACGGTACCGGGGAGCTGTTTTTT.

This clonotype was picked up many times. V and J are TRBV5-1 and TRBJ2-7; no firm D call. The CDR3 runs 12 residues. The V and J ends lost 0 bases and 6 bases respectively, with 7 bases between them. The germline V gene has CDR1 SGHRS and CDR2 YFSETQ. For the CDR3, the DNA is TGCGCCAGCAGCTTGGAGGACGGCGAGCAGTACTTC. This codes for CASSLEDGEQYF.

To note about this clonotype: Since a much larger clone is just one base distant, this may be a read error. V usage is TRBV5-4 and J usage is TRBJ2-2, with a weak D call TRBD2 (5 bases). The CDR3 contains 13 residues. The germline V gene has CDR1 SGHNT and CDR2 YYREEE (reference sequence). CDR3 amino acids: CASSFSNTGELLF. For the CDR3, the DNA is TGTGCCAGCAGCTTTTCAAACACCGGGGAGCTGCTTTTT. Complete variable domain (other parts from reference TRBV5-4 and TRBJ2-2): ETGVTQSPTHLIKTRGQQVTLRCSSQSGHNTVSWYQQALGQGPQFIFQYYREEENGRGNFPPRFSGLQFPNYSSELNVNALELDDSALYLCASSFSNTGELLFGEGSRLTVL.

This clonotype was recorded a few times. Given a much more abundant clone one base away, this may be a read error. The rearrangement links TRBV20-1 to TRBJ2-5, with 7 positions matching TRBD1. This CDR3 has 13 residues. Germline lookup yields CDR1 DFQATT and CDR2 SNEGSKA (reference sequence). CDR3: CSALGQNQETQCF. CDR3 bases: TGCAGTGCTTTGGGACAGAACCAAGAGACCCAGTGCTTC.

V and J are TRBV5-1 and TRBJ1-1, with D possibly being TRBD1 (6 bases). CDR3 length: 13 amino acids. V was trimmed by 4 bases and J by 7 bases, leaving 14 bases between them. Germline V CDR1 and CDR2: SGHRS, YFSETQ. CDR3 DNA: TGCGCCAGCAGCCCCCAGGGGCGTAATGAAGCTTTCTTT. It specifies CASSPQGRNEAFF.

This clonotype was detected many times. The chain carries TRBV3-1 and TRBJ1-2, with D unclear. Germline loops: CDR1 LGHDT, CDR2 YNNKEL (reference sequence). V was cut by 1 base and J by 8 bases, with 8 bases left in between. The CDR3 contains 12 residues. The CDR3 spells CASSQGQHGYTF. CDR3 nucleotides: TGTGCCAGCAGCCAAGGACAACACGGCTACACCTTC.

The table lists this clonotype with a few counts. The chain couples TRBV7-3 to TRBJ2-2; TRBD1 aligns across 12 bases. Trimming took 5 bases from V and 6 from J; bases not matched to a gene: 10. Germline CDR1 is SGHTA and CDR2 is FQGTGA. The CDR3 is 17 residues long. The CDR3 loop reads CASSPQGTGGHPGELFF. DNA of the CDR3: TGTGCCAGCAGCCCACAAGGGACAGGGGGCCATCCCGGGGAGCTGTTTTTT. Supplemented by reference TRBV7-3 and TRBJ2-2, the full variable domain reads GAGVSQTPSNKVTEKGKYVELRCDPISGHTALYWYRQSLGQGPEFLIYFQGTGAADDSGLPNDRFFAVRPEGSVSTLKIQRTERGDSAVYLCASSPQGTGGHPGELFFGEGSRLTVL.

This clonotype was seen ten or more times. A clone one base away is much larger, so this may be a read error. This chain uses TRBV7-9 with TRBJ2-1; TRBD2 matches 8 bases. CDR3 size: 17 residues. In germline, CDR1 is SEHNR, CDR2 FQNEAQ (reference sequence). The J segment lost 12 bases and the V segment lost 6 bases, leaving 22 bases of the junction unmatched. CDR3 amino acids: CASRPSLLAGIFSGQFF. CDR3 in DNA: TGTGCCAGCAGGCCCAGTCTTCTAGCGGGTATTTTTAGTGGGCAGTTCTTC.

This clonotype has a handful of counts. A much bigger clone sits one base away, suggesting this may be a read error. This sequence joins TRBV5-1 and TRBJ2-1; 7 nucleotides agree with TRBD1. V dropped 2 bases and J dropped 3; count of bases not matched to a gene: 2. The germline CDR1 and CDR2 sequences are SGHRS and YFSETQ. The CDR3 runs to 14 residues. CDR3 bases: TGCGCCAGCAGCTTAGGACAGGTCTACAATGAGCAGTTCTTC. Translated: CASSLGQVYNEQFF.

This clonotype was observed many times. The chain uses TRBV4-2 and TRBJ2-7; 8 positions match TRBD2. Trimming at V came to 0 bases and at J to 8 bases, leaving 15 bases not matched to a gene. This CDR3 spans 17 amino acids. The V gene's germline CDR1 is LGHNA and CDR2 YNFKEQ. The CDR3 DNA reads as TGTGCCAGCAGCCAAGATCCGGGGGGACTAGGAGATAGGAAGCAGTACTTC. It encodes CASSQDPGGLGDRKQYF.

This clonotype was seen ten or more times. This chain connects TRBV5-1 to TRBJ2-7, with 11 positions matching TRBD2. The CDR3 runs to 14 residues. The germline V gene has CDR1 SGHRS and CDR2 YFSETQ. V shed 7 bases, J shed 7 bases, and the junction held 10 bases outside the gene matches. CDR3 in DNA: TGCGCCAGCGCTCCTACTCCTAGCGGGGGGGAGCAGTACTTC. Its translation: CASAPTPSGGEQYF. The variable domain in full, with the rest retrieved from reference TRBV5-1 and TRBJ2-7, is KAGVTQTPRYLIKTRGQQVTLSCSPISGHRSVSWYQQTPGQGLQFLFEYFSETQRNKGNFPGRFSGRQFSNSRSEMNVSTLELGDSALYLCASAPTPSGGEQYFGPGTRLTVT.

This clonotype was observed many times. The chain couples TRBV4-1 to TRBJ2-1, with TRBD2 matching 14 bases. The CDR3 runs to 18 residues. J lost 5 bases, V lost 10 bases, and 16 bases had no gene match. Germline CDR1 is MGHRA and CDR2 is YSYEKL. CDR3 sequence reads: CATVGLAGVQNGDNEQFF. In DNA, the CDR3 is TGCGCCACCGTGGGACTAGCGGGAGTCCAAAACGGGGACAATGAGCAGTTCTTC.